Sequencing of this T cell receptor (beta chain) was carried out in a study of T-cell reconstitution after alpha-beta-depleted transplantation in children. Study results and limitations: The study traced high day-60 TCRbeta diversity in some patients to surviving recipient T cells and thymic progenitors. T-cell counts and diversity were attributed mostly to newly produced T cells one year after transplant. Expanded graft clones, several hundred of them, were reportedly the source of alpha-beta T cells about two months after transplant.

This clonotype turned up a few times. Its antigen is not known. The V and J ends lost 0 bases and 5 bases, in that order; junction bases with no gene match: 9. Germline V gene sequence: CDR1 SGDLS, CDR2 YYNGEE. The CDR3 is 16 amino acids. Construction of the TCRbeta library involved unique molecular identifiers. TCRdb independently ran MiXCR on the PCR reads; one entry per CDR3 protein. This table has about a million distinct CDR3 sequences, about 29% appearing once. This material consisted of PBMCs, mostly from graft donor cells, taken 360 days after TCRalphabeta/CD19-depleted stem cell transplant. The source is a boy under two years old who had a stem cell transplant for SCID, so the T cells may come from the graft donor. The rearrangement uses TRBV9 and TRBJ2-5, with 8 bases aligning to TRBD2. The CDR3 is CASSVGSGGWRETQYF. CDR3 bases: TGTGCCAGCAGCGTAGGAAGCGGGGGTTGGCGGGAGACCCAGTACTTC.